The 32 T cell receptor beta chains below come from one sample, sequenced in a study of OX40 agonist ivuxolimab in advanced cancers. Sequenced by immunoSEQ multiplex PCR; TCRdb stores in-frame clones only, minus some. The table lists 35,000 to 50,000 clones, 65% to 85% of them singletons. Sequenced here: CD4+ or CD8+ T cells sorted from blood, sampled in a trial of the OX40 agonist ivuxolimab. Receptor source: an adult with an advanced solid tumor such as melanoma, head and neck, liver or kidney cancer.

The rearrangement links TRBV5-4 to TRBJ2-7; D is perhaps TRBD1 (6 bases). Trimming took off 0 bases at V and 9 bases at J, with 13 bases between the two ends. The germline V gene encodes CDR1 SGHNT and CDR2 YYREEE (reference sequence). There are 13 residues in the CDR3. The CDR3: CASSLVGAPWQYF. The CDR3 bases are TGTGCCAGCAGCTTGGTGGGGGCCCCCTGGCAGTACTTC.

J is TRBJ1-2 and V is TRBV7-3; the D is unclear. The CDR3 runs 17 residues. The V and J ends lost 5 bases and 4 bases respectively, with 23 bases between them. Germline CDR1 SGHTA, CDR2 FQGTGA. CDR3: CASSVEGRRADLYGYTF. The DNA of the CDR3 is TGTGCCAGCAGCGTGGAAGGACGGAGAGCCGATCTCTATGGCTACACCTTC. Together with reference TRBV7-3 and TRBJ1-2, the CDR3 gives the full variable domain: GAGVSQTPSNKVTEKGKYVELRCDPISGHTALYWYRQSLGQGPEFLIYFQGTGAADDSGLPNDRFFAVRPEGSVSTLKIQRTERGDSAVYLCASSVEGRRADLYGYTFGSGTRLTVV.

The chain links TRBV7-9 to TRBJ2-1, with 9 nucleotides matching TRBD2. CDR1 and CDR2 from the germline V gene are SEHNR and FQNEAQ (reference sequence). Losses at the gene ends were 5 bases for V and 8 bases for J; bases not matched to a gene: 16. The CDR3 sequence is 17 residues long. CDR3 in amino acids: CASSHRADGGREDEQFF. The CDR3 DNA is TGTGCCAGCAGCCATAGGGCGGATGGCGGGAGGGAAGATGAGCAGTTCTTC.

The rearrangement links TRBV4-2 to TRBJ2-5, with a possible D match to TRBD1 (5 bases). The CDR3 runs 12 residues. V lost 0 bases and J lost 8, with 7 bases in between. CDR1 and CDR2 (germline): LGHNA, YNFKEQ. CDR3 in DNA: TGTGCCAGCAGCCAAGAGGGGCGAACCCAGTACTTC. Translated, it gives CASSQEGRTQYF.

This chain links TRBV12-5 with TRBJ2-1; 13 nucleotides match TRBD2. CDR3 size: 21 residues. Germline-derived CDR1 and CDR2 are LGHNT and FRNRAP. The V segment lost 0 bases and the J segment 0 bases; nucleotides outside the gene matches: 11. The CDR3 DNA reads as TGTGCTAGTGGTTTGGTATTAGGACTAGCGGGAGCTGGGAGCTCCTACAATGAGCAGTTCTTC. Translation: CASGLVLGLAGAGSSYNEQFF.

The rearrangement uses TRBV7-9 and TRBJ1-4, with unresolved D. V lost 5 bases to trimming and J lost 3 bases, with 10 bases between them. CDR1 and CDR2 from the germline V gene are SEHNR and FQNEAQ (reference sequence). This CDR3 has 14 residues. For the CDR3, the DNA is TGTGCCAGCAGCCTCCAAGGGTCTAATGAAAAACTGTTTTTT. Amino acids: CASSLQGSNEKLFF.

The chain carries TRBV27 and TRBJ2-1, with D possibly matching TRBD1 (6 bases). CDR1 is MNHEY and CDR2 is SMNVEV in the germline V gene (reference sequence). This CDR3 is built from 15 residues. V gave up 5 bases and J gave up 3 bases, with 14 bases separating them. In DNA, the CDR3 is TGTGCCAGCAGTCTGGTACAGGGACACTACAATGAGCAGTTCTTC. This codes for CASSLVQGHYNEQFF.

A remark on this clone: A much larger clone lies one base from this, so it may be a read error. The same CDR3 is also encoded by other DNA sequences in this sample. The chain recombines TRBV11-2 with TRBJ1-2; possible D gene TRBD1, 5 bases. Germline loops: CDR1 SGHAT, CDR2 FQNNGV. V was shortened by 6 bases and J by 7 bases, with 12 bases between the two germline ends. This CDR3 is 12 amino acids long. The CDR3 loop reads CASSSGWSGYTF. CDR3 DNA sequence: TGTGCCAGCAGTTCAGGGTGGTCTGGCTACACCTTC.

This clone was picked up one time. This chain uses TRBV25-1 with TRBJ2-2; a weak D match, TRBD1 (6 bases). CDR3 length: 16 residues. Germline assignment: CDR1 MGHDK and CDR2 SYGVNS. V dropped 2 bases and J dropped 7 bases, with 17 bases sitting between them. For the CDR3, the DNA is TGTGCCAGCAGTGAAGGGCAGGGGTCCCAAGGCGGGGAGCTGTTTTTT. Amino acids: CASSEGQGSQGGELFF.

J is TRBJ1-5 and V is TRBV7-2, with 9 bases that match TRBD1. CDR1 and CDR2 from the germline V gene are SGHTA and FQGNSA. Trimming removed 4 bases from V and 6 bases from J; junction bases left unmatched: 4. The CDR3 runs to 14 residues. The CDR3 region has the DNA TGTGCCAGCAGCTACGGGACAGGGAGTCAGCCCCAGCATTTT. This codes for CASSYGTGSQPQHF. Full variable domain (remainder filled in from reference TRBV7-2 and TRBJ1-5): GAGVSQSPSNKVTEKGKDVELRCDPISGHTALYWYRQSLGQGLEFLIYFQGNSAPDKSGLPSDRFSAERTGGSVSTLTIQRTQQEDSAVYLCASSYGTGSQPQHFGDGTRLSIL.

The rearrangement links TRBV7-9 to TRBJ2-7, with D uncertain. The CDR3 totals 13 residues. Trimming took 5 bases from V and 2 from J, leaving 10 bases between them. The germline V gene encodes CDR1 SEHNR and CDR2 FQNEAQ (reference sequence). The CDR3 DNA follows: TGTGCCAGCAGCCCTCGAGAGACCTACGAGCAGTACTTC. Translated, it gives CASSPRETYEQYF.

The gene calls are TRBV6-6 and TRBJ1-5, with D possibly being TRBD1 (5 bases). Germline CDR1 MNHNY, CDR2 SVGAGI (reference sequence). Trimming pared 2 bases from V and 7 bases from J, leaving 12 bases between. This CDR3 spans 14 amino acids. The CDR3: CASSYPGTQQPQHF. The DNA for the CDR3 is TGTGCCAGCAGTTACCCCGGGACTCAGCAGCCCCAGCATTTT.

This chain joins TRBV7-2 and TRBJ2-3, with TRBD2 matching over 7 bases. The CDR3 length is 15 residues. Trimming at V came to 7 bases and at J to 5 bases, leaving 12 bases not matched to a gene. From germline, CDR1 is SGHTA and CDR2 FQGNSA. The CDR3 nucleotides are TGTGCCAGCAAACTTAACGAGCGGGGTGGAGATACGCAGTATTTT. Translated, it gives CASKLNERGGDTQYF.

V usage is TRBV19 and J usage is TRBJ2-7; 9 positions match TRBD2. The CDR3 length is 15 residues. J gave up 6 bases and V 10 bases, and 16 bases lay outside the gene matches. CDR1 is LNHDA, CDR2 SQIVND, per germline (reference sequence). In DNA form, the CDR3 reads TGTGCCACCCGGAGGGGGTCGGGACTAGCACTCGAGCAGTACTTC. The encoded protein is CATRRGSGLALEQYF.

The chain employs TRBV7-8 and TRBJ1-1, with D possibly being TRBD1 (5 bases). CDR3 length equals 14 residues. CDR1 SGHVS and CDR2 FQNEAQ come from the germline V gene. V dropped 4 bases and J dropped 4 bases, with 13 bases sitting between them. The CDR3 loop is CASSWGQVSTEAFF. CDR3 DNA: TGTGCCAGCAGCTGGGGCCAGGTGAGCACTGAAGCTTTCTTT.

This sequence joins TRBV7-9 and TRBJ2-1, with TRBD2 matching 7 bases. CDR1 and CDR2 (germline): SEHNR, FQNEAQ (reference sequence). The junction had 16 bases not matched to a gene; V was cut back by 2 bases and J by 9 bases. CDR3 length equals 17 residues. Here the CDR3 reads CASSLSTASGLPIEQFF. The CDR3, as DNA: TGTGCCAGCAGCTTAAGTACGGCTAGCGGACTCCCGATTGAGCAGTTCTTC.

DNA for the CDR3: TGTGCCAGCAGCTTAGAGGTCGGGGAGCTGTTTTTT. The encoded protein is CASSLEVGELFF. The V gene is TRBV11-2, the J gene TRBJ2-2; no clear D gene. There are 12 residues in the CDR3. Germline values: CDR1 SGHAT, CDR2 FQNNGV. The V end lost 0 bases, the J end lost 7 bases, and 3 bases lay between the germline ends.

This clone showed up just once. This chain joins TRBV11-2 and TRBJ2-1; D unresolved. The CDR3 covers 14 residues. With 3 bases removed from V and 7 bases from J, the gap between germline ends came to 13 bases. Germline V gene sequence: CDR1 SGHAT, CDR2 FQNNGV. CDR3: CASSLLHPGNEQFF. CDR3 DNA sequence: TGTGCCAGCAGCTTGTTGCACCCGGGTAATGAGCAGTTCTTC.

The chain recombines TRBV4-3 with TRBJ2-7; 8 positions match TRBD1. Germline lookup yields CDR1 LGHNA and CDR2 YSLEER. The CDR3 totals 16 residues. With 0 bases clipped from V and 3 bases from J, the junction kept 7 bases outside the gene matches. The DNA for the CDR3 is TGCGCCAGCAGCCAAGATCCCGGACAGGGACACTACGAGCAGTACTTC. This gives the protein CASSQDPGQGHYEQYF.

The chain links TRBV4-3 to TRBJ1-4, with 8 nucleotides matching TRBD1. The CDR3 loop spans 15 amino acids. Trimming took 1 base from V and 8 from J; bases not matched to a gene: 6. The germline CDR1 and CDR2 sequences are LGHNA and YSLEER. CDR3 bases: TGCGCCAGCAGCCAAGGGGACAGGAAGGAGGAAAAACTGTTTTTT. Its protein is CASSQGDRKEEKLFF.

For the CDR3, the DNA is TGTGCCAGCAGTCCCGTCCGTGGCTATGGCTACACCTTC. It yields the protein CASSPVRGYGYTF. V is TRBV6-4 and J is TRBJ1-2, with no clear D. The length of the CDR3 is 13 residues. Germline V gene data show CDR1 as MRHNA and CDR2 as SNTAGT. The ends were cut back, 5 bases at V and 4 bases at J, with 11 bases in the middle.

The chain recombines TRBV19 with TRBJ2-7, with TRBD1 identical over 7 bases. The ends lost 5 bases at V and 4 bases at J; junction bases unmatched: 14. The CDR3 is 16 residues long. Looked up from germline, CDR1 is LNHDA and CDR2 is SQIVND (reference sequence). CDR3 bases: TGTGCCAGTAGTGGTGATCCGGGACAGACGAGATACGAGCAGTACTTC. Amino acids: CASSGDPGQTRYEQYF.

This chain uses TRBV14 with TRBJ1-2; possible D gene TRBD1, 6 bases. The V end was cut by 4 bases, the J end by 4 bases, with 22 bases between. The CDR3 runs to 17 residues. Per the germline V gene, CDR1 is SGHDN and CDR2 is FVKESK. The CDR3 nucleotides read TGTGCCAGCAGCCTCGGACAGCACCAGTCTCGAGGCTATGGCTACACCTTC. Translating gives CASSLGQHQSRGYGYTF.

The chain links TRBV29-1 to TRBJ2-3; 8 bases are shared with TRBD2. J lost 1 base, V lost 1 base, and 1 base had no gene match. Germline CDR1 is SQVTM and CDR2 is ANQGSEA. There are 14 residues in the CDR3. CDR3 bases: TGCAGCGTTGAAGCGGGGGGGGGCACAGATACGCAGTATTTT. The encoded protein is CSVEAGGGTDTQYF.

The rearrangement links TRBV28 to TRBJ2-5, with 11 bases fitting TRBD2. J was trimmed by 1 base and V by 4 bases; bases with no gene match: 5. CDR1 and CDR2 (germline): MDHEN, SYDVKM. The CDR3 runs to 16 residues. CDR3 region: CASSSRLAGPQETQYF. CDR3 bases: TGTGCCAGCAGTTCCAGACTAGCGGGACCCCAAGAGACCCAGTACTTC.

V is TRBV7-6 and J is TRBJ2-7, with 7 bases matching TRBD2. Germline V gives CDR1 SGHVS, CDR2 FNYEAQ. With V trimmed by 5 bases and J by 0 bases, 10 bases remained unmatched. The length of the CDR3 is 16 residues. CDR3: CASSPRTGTTSYEQYF. In nucleotides, the CDR3 is TGTGCCAGCAGCCCAAGAACCGGGACTACCTCCTACGAGCAGTACTTC.

This chain uses TRBV25-1 with TRBJ2-7, with 9 bases identical to TRBD1. Looked up from germline, CDR1 is MGHDK and CDR2 is SYGVNS. The CDR3 spans 14 residues. V lost 5 bases, J lost 4 bases, and 6 bases stayed unmatched. The CDR3 bases are TGTGCCAGCAGTCAACAGGGGGCTTTATACGAGCAGTACTTC. Translation gives CASSQQGALYEQYF.

This clone showed up just once. The rearrangement uses TRBV4-1 and TRBJ2-7; 9 bases map to TRBD2. The junction had 3 bases not matched to a gene; V was cut back by 0 bases and J by 6 bases. Per the germline V gene, CDR1 is MGHRA and CDR2 is YSYEKL. This CDR3 comprises 14 residues. CDR3 in amino acids: CASSQERGGLEQYF. The CDR3 nucleotides are TGCGCCAGCAGCCAAGAGCGGGGGGGGCTCGAGCAGTACTTC.

J is TRBJ1-6 and V is TRBV4-3; D gene ambiguous. The V end was cut by 3 bases, the J end by 12 bases, with 6 bases between. The CDR3 length is 11 residues. Germline assignment: CDR1 LGHNA and CDR2 YSLEER. This CDR3 reads CASSQDGPLHF. The CDR3 region has the DNA TGCGCCAGCAGCCAGGACGGACCCCTCCACTTT.

The rearrangement links TRBV9 to TRBJ2-2; 8 bases agree with TRBD1. Germline V lookup: CDR1 SGDLS, CDR2 YYNGEE. This CDR3 spans 16 amino acids. The V and J ends lost 5 bases and 1 base, in that order; junction bases with no gene match: 7. CDR3 nucleotide sequence: TGTGCCAGCAGTCCTGACAGGGGCCAGAACACCGGGGAGCTGTTTTTT. Amino acids: CASSPDRGQNTGELFF.

This chain links TRBV5-1 with TRBJ2-7; 8 bases fit TRBD2. V was clipped by 0 bases and J by 1 base; unmatched bases: 3. The CDR3 spans 15 residues. Per germline, CDR1 SGHRS and CDR2 YFSETQ. CDR3 coding DNA: TGCGCCAGCAGCTTGGTGGCGGGGGGATCCTACGAGCAGTACTTC. Protein sequence: CASSLVAGGSYEQYF.

The chain uses TRBV4-1 and TRBJ2-3; maybe TRBD2 (6 bases). Germline lookup yields CDR1 MGHRA and CDR2 YSYEKL. The CDR3 covers 16 residues. Trimming left V 3 bases short and J 4 bases short, with 17 bases between. The CDR3, as DNA: TGCGCCAGCAGCCACAGTCCGGGAGAAGCCGCAGATACGCAGTATTTT. This codes for CASSHSPGEAADTQYF.